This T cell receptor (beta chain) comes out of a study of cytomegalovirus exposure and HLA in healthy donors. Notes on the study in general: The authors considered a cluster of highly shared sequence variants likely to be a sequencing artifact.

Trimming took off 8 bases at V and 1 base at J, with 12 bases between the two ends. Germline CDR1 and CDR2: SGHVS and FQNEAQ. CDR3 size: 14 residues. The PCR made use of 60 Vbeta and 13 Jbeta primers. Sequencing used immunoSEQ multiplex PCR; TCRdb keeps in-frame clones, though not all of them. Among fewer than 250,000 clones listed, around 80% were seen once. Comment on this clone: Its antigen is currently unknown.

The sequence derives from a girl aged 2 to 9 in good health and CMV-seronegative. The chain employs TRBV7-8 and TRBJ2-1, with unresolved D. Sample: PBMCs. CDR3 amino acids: CASSRAESYNEQFF. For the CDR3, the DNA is TGTGCCAGCTCTCGTGCGGAATCCTACAATGAGCAGTTCTTC.